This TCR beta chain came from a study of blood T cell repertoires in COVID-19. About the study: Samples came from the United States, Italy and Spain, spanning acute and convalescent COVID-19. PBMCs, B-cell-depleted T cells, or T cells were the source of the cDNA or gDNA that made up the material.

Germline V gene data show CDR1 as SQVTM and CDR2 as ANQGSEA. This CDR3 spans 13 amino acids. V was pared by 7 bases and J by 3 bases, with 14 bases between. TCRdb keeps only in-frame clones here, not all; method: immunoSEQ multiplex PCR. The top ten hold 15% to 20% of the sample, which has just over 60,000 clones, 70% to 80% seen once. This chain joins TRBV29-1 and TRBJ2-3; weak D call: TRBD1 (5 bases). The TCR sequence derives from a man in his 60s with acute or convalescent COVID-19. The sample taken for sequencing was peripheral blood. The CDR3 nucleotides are TGCAGCGCTTCAGGGAAGGAGACAGATACGCAGTATTTT. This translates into CSASGKETDTQYF.